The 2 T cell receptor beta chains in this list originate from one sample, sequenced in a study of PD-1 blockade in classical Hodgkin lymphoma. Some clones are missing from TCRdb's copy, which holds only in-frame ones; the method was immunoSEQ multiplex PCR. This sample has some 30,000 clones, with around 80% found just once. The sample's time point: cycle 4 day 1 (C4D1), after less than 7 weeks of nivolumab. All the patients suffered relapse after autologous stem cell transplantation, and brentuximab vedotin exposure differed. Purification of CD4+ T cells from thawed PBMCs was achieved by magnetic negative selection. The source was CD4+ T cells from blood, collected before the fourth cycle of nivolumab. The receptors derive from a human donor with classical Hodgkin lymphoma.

The CDR3, as DNA: TGTGCCATCAGTGAGACAGGGGGGGATGAAAAACTGTTTTTT. It specifies CAISETGGDEKLFF. The chain links TRBV10-3 to TRBJ1-4; TRBD1 agrees at 8 bases. The CDR3 sequence is 14 residues long. The germline V gene encodes CDR1 ENHRY and CDR2 SYGVKD. V was pared by 2 bases and J by 6 bases, with 2 bases of the junction left unmatched.

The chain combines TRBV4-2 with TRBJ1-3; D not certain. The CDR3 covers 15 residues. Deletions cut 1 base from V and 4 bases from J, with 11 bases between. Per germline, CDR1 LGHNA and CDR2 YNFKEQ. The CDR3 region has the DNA TGTGCCAGCAGCCAAGGACCGATCCTCGGAAACACCATATATTTT. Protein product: CASSQGPILGNTIYF.